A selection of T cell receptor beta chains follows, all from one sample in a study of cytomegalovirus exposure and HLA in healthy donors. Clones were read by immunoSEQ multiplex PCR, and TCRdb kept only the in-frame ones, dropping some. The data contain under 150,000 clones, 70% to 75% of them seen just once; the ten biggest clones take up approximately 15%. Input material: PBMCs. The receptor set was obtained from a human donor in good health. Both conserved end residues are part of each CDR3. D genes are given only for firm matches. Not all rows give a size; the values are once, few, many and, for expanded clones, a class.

CDR3 DNA: TGTGCCAGCAGCTCTAGCGGAACCTACGAGCAGTACTTC
CDR3 protein: CASSSSGTYEQYF
V gene: TRBV7-9
D gene: TRBD2
J gene: TRBJ2-7
clone size: NA
CDR3 length: 13

CDR3 DNA: TGTGCCAGCAGCTTAGGGTGGGCCAGCTACAATGAGCAGTTCTTC
CDR3 protein: CASSLGWASYNEQFF
V gene: TRBV7-2
D gene: NA
J gene: TRBJ2-1
clone size: once
CDR3 length: 15

CDR3 DNA: TGCAGCGTTGCGGGACAGATCGGGACAGATACGCAGTATTTT
CDR3 protein: CSVAGQIGTDTQYF
V gene: TRBV29-1
D gene: TRBD1
J gene: TRBJ2-3
clone size: NA
CDR3 length: 14

CDR3 DNA: TGTGCCAGTAGATCGGGGGGCCGGTACGAGCAGTACTTC
CDR3 protein: CASRSGGRYEQYF
V gene: TRBV19
D gene: NA
J gene: TRBJ2-7
clone size: NA
CDR3 length: 13

CDR3 DNA: TGTGCCAGTAGTACTTCCCCACAGGGGGAAAAACTGTTTTTT
CDR3 protein: CASSTSPQGEKLFF
V gene: TRBV19
D gene: TRBD1
J gene: TRBJ1-4
clone size: NA
CDR3 length: 14

CDR3 DNA: TGTGCCAGCAGCCCCCGAGCGGGAGGGGCCGGGGAGCTGTTTTTT
CDR3 protein: CASSPRAGGAGELFF
V gene: TRBV4-2
D gene: TRBD2
J gene: TRBJ2-2
clone size: NA
CDR3 length: 15

CDR3 DNA: TGTGCCACCAGACCCAAGGAGGGTAGCGAGACCCAGTACTTC
CDR3 protein: CATRPKEGSETQYF
V gene: TRBV7-9
D gene: NA
J gene: TRBJ2-5
clone size: few
CDR3 length: 14

CDR3 DNA: TGTGCCAGCACCCTTCGGACAGGGGGGACCGGGGAGCTGTTTTTT
CDR3 protein: CASTLRTGGTGELFF
V gene: TRBV2
D gene: TRBD1
J gene: TRBJ2-2
clone size: NA
CDR3 length: 15

CDR3 DNA: TGTGCCAGCAGTTTTGAGGGACAGGCCGCTAGTGGCTACACCTTC
CDR3 protein: CASSFEGQAASGYTF
V gene: TRBV2
D gene: TRBD1
J gene: TRBJ1-2
clone size: medium-sized
CDR3 length: 15

CDR3 DNA: TGTGCCAGCAGCTTGGGGGCAGCCTACGAGCAGTACTTC
CDR3 protein: CASSLGAAYEQYF
V gene: TRBV5-6
D gene: NA
J gene: TRBJ2-7
clone size: NA
CDR3 length: 13

CDR3 DNA: TGTGCCAGCAGCCAAGACAGTACTCCCTACGAGCAGTACTTC
CDR3 protein: CASSQDSTPYEQYF
V gene: TRBV13
D gene: NA
J gene: TRBJ2-7
clone size: few
CDR3 length: 14

CDR3 DNA: TGTGCCAGCAGCCAACCCAGGGACAGGGAATCCTACGAGCAGTACTTC
CDR3 protein: CASSQPRDRESYEQYF
V gene: TRBV28
D gene: TRBD1
J gene: TRBJ2-7
clone size: NA
CDR3 length: 16

CDR3 DNA: TGTGCCAGCAGCGTAGGGGATAGCGGGACTCCCGAGCAGTACTTC
CDR3 protein: CASSVGDSGTPEQYF
V gene: TRBV9
D gene: TRBD2
J gene: TRBJ2-7
clone size: NA
CDR3 length: 15

CDR3 DNA: TGTGCCAGCTCACCAGCGTCAGGGGGCCGGACTGAAGCTTTCTTT
CDR3 protein: CASSPASGGRTEAFF
V gene: TRBV18
D gene: TRBD1
J gene: TRBJ1-1
clone size: once
CDR3 length: 15

CDR3 DNA: TGTGCCAGCAACGAACAGGGAGCTAACTATGGCTACACCTTC
CDR3 protein: CASNEQGANYGYTF
V gene: TRBV5-4
D gene: NA
J gene: TRBJ1-2
clone size: NA
CDR3 length: 14

CDR3 DNA: TGTGCCAGTAAGGTCGGGCAGGGGAAGGGTGAAGCTTTCTTT
CDR3 protein: CASKVGQGKGEAFF
V gene: TRBV19
D gene: NA
J gene: TRBJ1-1
clone size: few
CDR3 length: 14

CDR3 DNA: TGTGCCAGCAGGCTAAGGACTAGCTTGGCTGGGGAGCTGTTTTTT
CDR3 protein: CASRLRTSLAGELFF
V gene: TRBV2
D gene: TRBD2
J gene: TRBJ2-2
clone size: NA
CDR3 length: 15

CDR3 DNA: TGTGCCAGCAGCTATAGGGACAGGGGTATCTCTGGGGCCAACGTCCTGACTTTC
CDR3 protein: CASSYRDRGISGANVLTF
V gene: TRBV7-9
D gene: TRBD1
J gene: TRBJ2-6
clone size: few
CDR3 length: 18

CDR3 DNA: TGTGCCAGCAGCCCGAGCGGCCCTCAAGAGACCCAGTACTTC
CDR3 protein: CASSPSGPQETQYF
V gene: TRBV7-8
D gene: NA
J gene: TRBJ2-5
clone size: NA
CDR3 length: 14

CDR3 DNA: TGTGCCAGCAGCTTAGATTGGGGGCAGTACAATGAGCAGTTCTTC
CDR3 protein: CASSLDWGQYNEQFF
V gene: TRBV7-9
D gene: NA
J gene: TRBJ2-1
clone size: NA
CDR3 length: 15

CDR3 DNA: TGTGCCAGCAGCTTAGCCAGGGGGAATTACAATGAGCAGTTCTTC
CDR3 protein: CASSLARGNYNEQFF
V gene: TRBV7-2
D gene: TRBD1
J gene: TRBJ2-1
clone size: few
CDR3 length: 15

CDR3 DNA: TGTGCCAGCAGTTTAGCGGGGCCGCAAAACCAAGAGACCCAGTACTTC
CDR3 protein: CASSLAGPQNQETQYF
V gene: TRBV7-6
D gene: TRBD2
J gene: TRBJ2-5
clone size: NA
CDR3 length: 16

CDR3 DNA: TGTGCCAGCCGTAGCAGCAATCAGCCCCAGCATTTT
CDR3 protein: CASRSSNQPQHF
V gene: TRBV28
D gene: NA
J gene: TRBJ1-5
clone size: few
CDR3 length: 12

CDR3 DNA: TGCAGCGCCTCCTCTGGAAACACCATATATTTT
CDR3 protein: CSASSGNTIYF
V gene: TRBV29-1
D gene: NA
J gene: TRBJ1-3
clone size: NA
CDR3 length: 11

CDR3 DNA: TGTGCCAGCAGTGAGGTCGAGAATAGCAATCAGCCCCAGCATTTT
CDR3 protein: CASSEVENSNQPQHF
V gene: TRBV2
D gene: NA
J gene: TRBJ1-5
clone size: NA
CDR3 length: 15

CDR3 DNA: TGTGCCAGCCGCGACGGAGGGGACTACGAGCAGTACTTC
CDR3 protein: CASRDGGDYEQYF
V gene: TRBV6-1
D gene: NA
J gene: TRBJ2-7
clone size: NA
CDR3 length: 13

CDR3 DNA: TGTGCCACCAGCAGAGAAGTGGCCGCTGAAGCTTTCTTT
CDR3 protein: CATSREVAAEAFF
V gene: TRBV15
D gene: NA
J gene: TRBJ1-1
clone size: few
CDR3 length: 13

CDR3 DNA: TGTGCCAGTTGGGGGGTAGAAGAGACCCAGTACTTC
CDR3 protein: CASWGVEETQYF
V gene: TRBV6-6
D gene: NA
J gene: TRBJ2-5
clone size: once
CDR3 length: 12

CDR3 DNA: TGTGCCAGCAGCTTCGGTAGAAATGAGCAGTTCTTC
CDR3 protein: CASSFGRNEQFF
V gene: TRBV5-4
D gene: NA
J gene: TRBJ2-1
clone size: NA
CDR3 length: 12

CDR3 DNA: TGTGCCAGCTCTCCGGGACTAGCGTACTACAATGAGCAGTTCTTC
CDR3 protein: CASSPGLAYYNEQFF
V gene: TRBV2
D gene: TRBD2
J gene: TRBJ2-1
clone size: NA
CDR3 length: 15

CDR3 DNA: TGTGCCAGCAGCCCCGGGACTAGGTACGGGGAGCTGTTTTTT
CDR3 protein: CASSPGTRYGELFF
V gene: TRBV9
D gene: TRBD2
J gene: TRBJ2-2
clone size: NA
CDR3 length: 14

CDR3 DNA: TGTGCCAGCAGACGACAGGGGATATATACTGAAGCTTTCTTT
CDR3 protein: CASRRQGIYTEAFF
V gene: TRBV5-6
D gene: TRBD1
J gene: TRBJ1-1
clone size: NA
CDR3 length: 14

CDR3 DNA: TGTGCCAGCAGCCTCTTTGGGGCCGGCACTGAAGCTTTCTTT
CDR3 protein: CASSLFGAGTEAFF
V gene: TRBV7-3
D gene: NA
J gene: TRBJ1-1
clone size: NA
CDR3 length: 14

CDR3 DNA: TGCGCCAGCAGCCTAGGCCGGGGAGGTGAGCAGTTCTTC
CDR3 protein: CASSLGRGGEQFF
V gene: TRBV5-1
D gene: NA
J gene: TRBJ2-1
clone size: few
CDR3 length: 13

CDR3 DNA: TGTGCCAGCAGCACCCTAGCGGGAGGATCCGAGCAGTACTTC
CDR3 protein: CASSTLAGGSEQYF
V gene: TRBV11-3
D gene: TRBD2
J gene: TRBJ2-7
clone size: NA
CDR3 length: 14

CDR3 DNA: TGTGCCAGTAGTGGTTGGGGGGGCGGCGTATACGAGCAGTACTTC
CDR3 protein: CASSGWGGGVYEQYF
V gene: TRBV19
D gene: NA
J gene: TRBJ2-7
clone size: NA
CDR3 length: 15

CDR3 DNA: TGTGCCAGCAGCTTCTCAGGTATGGGGGGGGCCAGCTACGAGCAGTACTTC
CDR3 protein: CASSFSGMGGASYEQYF
V gene: TRBV5-6
D gene: NA
J gene: TRBJ2-7
clone size: once
CDR3 length: 17

CDR3 DNA: TGTGCCAGCCTCGACCCGGGACTAGCGGTCACAGATACGCAGTATTTT
CDR3 protein: CASLDPGLAVTDTQYF
V gene: TRBV2
D gene: TRBD2
J gene: TRBJ2-3
clone size: NA
CDR3 length: 16

CDR3 DNA: TGTGCCAGCAGCTCCCCTAGCGGGGGAAGGTACGAGCAGTACTTC
CDR3 protein: CASSSPSGGRYEQYF
V gene: TRBV7-9
D gene: TRBD2
J gene: TRBJ2-7
clone size: NA
CDR3 length: 15

CDR3 DNA: TGTGCCTTGGAGGGCAGTGAGCAGTTCTTC
CDR3 protein: CALEGSEQFF
V gene: TRBV30
D gene: NA
J gene: TRBJ2-1
clone size: NA
CDR3 length: 10

CDR3 DNA: TGTGCCAGCTCACCGGCCCGACAGGGGGTGGGTTTGAAGACTGAAGCTTTCTTT
CDR3 protein: CASSPARQGVGLKTEAFF
V gene: TRBV18
D gene: TRBD1
J gene: TRBJ1-1
clone size: few
CDR3 length: 18

CDR3 DNA: TGTGCCAGCAGTGAGGGGACATTCATTCGGGAGACCCAGTACTTC
CDR3 protein: CASSEGTFIRETQYF
V gene: TRBV6-1
D gene: NA
J gene: TRBJ2-5
clone size: NA
CDR3 length: 15

CDR3 DNA: TGTGCCAGCAGTGATACTTTGGCAGGCTACTATGGCTACACCTTC
CDR3 protein: CASSDTLAGYYGYTF
V gene: TRBV6-1
D gene: NA
J gene: TRBJ1-2
clone size: NA
CDR3 length: 15

CDR3 DNA: TGTGCCAGCAGCTTAATGGACCTTCCCGGGGTATACGAGCAGTACTTC
CDR3 protein: CASSLMDLPGVYEQYF
V gene: TRBV7-3
D gene: NA
J gene: TRBJ2-7
clone size: few
CDR3 length: 16

CDR3 DNA: TGTGCCAGTACTTCAGGGGGTAGTGTGGGTAAGCAGTTCTTC
CDR3 protein: CASTSGGSVGKQFF
V gene: TRBV19
D gene: TRBD1
J gene: TRBJ2-1
clone size: NA
CDR3 length: 14

CDR3 DNA: TGCGCCAGCAGCCAGGAAATAGCGGGGGGGCCAGGCGAGCAGTACTTC
CDR3 protein: CASSQEIAGGPGEQYF
V gene: TRBV4-1
D gene: TRBD2
J gene: TRBJ2-7
clone size: NA
CDR3 length: 16

CDR3 DNA: TGCGCCAGCAGCTTCGGGACACTTAATGAAAAACTGTTTTTT
CDR3 protein: CASSFGTLNEKLFF
V gene: TRBV5-1
D gene: NA
J gene: TRBJ1-4
clone size: NA
CDR3 length: 14

CDR3 DNA: TGTGCCAGCTCACCGGGACTAGCACAAGAGACCCAGTACTTC
CDR3 protein: CASSPGLAQETQYF
V gene: TRBV18
D gene: TRBD2
J gene: TRBJ2-5
clone size: NA
CDR3 length: 14

CDR3 DNA: TGTGCCAGCAGCCGTGGGGGACAGGGAAGAAAGAGCAATCAGCCCCAGCATTTT
CDR3 protein: CASSRGGQGRKSNQPQHF
V gene: TRBV27
D gene: TRBD1
J gene: TRBJ1-5
clone size: few
CDR3 length: 18

CDR3 DNA: TGTGCCAGCTCACCACCGACGACAGGGGAAGGCTACACCTTC
CDR3 protein: CASSPPTTGEGYTF
V gene: TRBV18
D gene: TRBD1
J gene: TRBJ1-2
clone size: once
CDR3 length: 14

CDR3 DNA: TGCGCCAGCAGCTTGGAAGGAGCCCTAAACGGGGACACCATATATTTT
CDR3 protein: CASSLEGALNGDTIYF
V gene: TRBV5-1
D gene: NA
J gene: TRBJ1-3
clone size: NA
CDR3 length: 16

CDR3 DNA: TGTGCCAGCAGGGCCATAAGCGGGGGGCGAGGGGAGCTGTTTTTT
CDR3 protein: CASRAISGGRGELFF
V gene: TRBV2
D gene: TRBD2
J gene: TRBJ2-2
clone size: few
CDR3 length: 15

CDR3 DNA: TGTGCCAGCAGCTTTGAAGGGGGCAACGTAGGGACCGGGGAGCTGTTTTTT
CDR3 protein: CASSFEGGNVGTGELFF
V gene: TRBV5-5
D gene: TRBD1
J gene: TRBJ2-2
clone size: NA
CDR3 length: 17

CDR3 DNA: TGCGCCAGCAGCTTGCGACAGGACACGGCCTATGGCTACACCTTC
CDR3 protein: CASSLRQDTAYGYTF
V gene: TRBV5-1
D gene: NA
J gene: TRBJ1-2
clone size: few
CDR3 length: 15

CDR3 DNA: TGCGCCAGCAGCGAGGGACTAGCGGGGGGCGGTGAGCAGTTCTTC
CDR3 protein: CASSEGLAGGGEQFF
V gene: TRBV5-1
D gene: TRBD2
J gene: TRBJ2-1
clone size: NA
CDR3 length: 15

CDR3 DNA: TGTGCTAGTGGTTTGGACGGACAGGCCCATGAGCAGTTCTTC
CDR3 protein: CASGLDGQAHEQFF
V gene: TRBV12-5
D gene: TRBD1
J gene: TRBJ2-1
clone size: NA
CDR3 length: 14

CDR3 DNA: TGTGCCTGGAGCAGACTAGCGGGAGCCTACGAGCAGTACTTC
CDR3 protein: CAWSRLAGAYEQYF
V gene: TRBV30
D gene: TRBD2
J gene: TRBJ2-7
clone size: few
CDR3 length: 14